This is a list of T cell receptor beta chains from one sample in a study of T cells after yellow fever vaccination. Using its own MiXCR run on the 5' RACE reads, TCRdb lists one record per CDR3 protein. The sample lists some 260,000 distinct CDR3 sequences; around 5.2% were seen once. This sample comprised CD4+ T cells sorted from PBMCs, obtained on the day of the yellow fever booster vaccination. These receptors were taken from a man aged 18-30 years who received the YFV17D yellow fever vaccine. The CDR3 runs from the conserved cysteine through the conserved F or W. A D gene is named only where the DNA matches it firmly. Clone sizes are given selectively: once, few, many, or a class where the clone is expanded.

DNA: TGTGCCAGCAGCAGGCCAAGGGCTAATGAAGCTTTCTTT
CDR3: CASSRPRANEAFF
length: 13
D: -
size: few
V: TRBV5-5
J: TRBJ1-1

DNA: TGTGCCAGCAGGACGACAGGGGGCTCTCAGCCCCAGCATTTT
CDR3: CASRTTGGSQPQHF
length: 14
D: TRBD1
size: few
V: TRBV5-4
J: TRBJ1-5

DNA: TGTGCCATCAGTGACAGGGTGTACCAAGAGACCCAGTACTTC
CDR3: CAISDRVYQETQYF
length: 14
D: -
size: many
V: TRBV10-3
J: TRBJ2-5

DNA: TGCGCCAGCAGCGCTTCTTGGGATTTAGCCTTAACCGCCTACAATGAGCAGTTCTTC
CDR3: CASSASWDLALTAYNEQFF
length: 19
D: -
size: -
V: TRBV4-3
J: TRBJ2-1

DNA: TGTGCCAGCAGTTCTCAGACAGGGCTATCACCCCTCCACTTT
CDR3: CASSSQTGLSPLHF
length: 14
D: TRBD1
size: -
V: TRBV12-3/TRBV12-4
J: TRBJ1-6

DNA: TGTGCCAGCAGCCATGATGACGTCCAGCCCCAGCATTTT
CDR3: CASSHDDVQPQHF
length: 13
D: -
size: few
V: TRBV3-1
J: TRBJ1-5

DNA: TGCGCCAGCAGCCAAGAGCTCCGCTCCTACGAGCAGTACTTC
CDR3: CASSQELRSYEQYF
length: 14
D: -
size: few
V: TRBV4-1
J: TRBJ2-7

DNA: TGTGCCAGCAGCTTAGGGGCACTAAGCAATCAGCCCCAGCATTTT
CDR3: CASSLGALSNQPQHF
length: 15
D: -
size: -
V: TRBV7-2
J: TRBJ1-5

DNA: TGTGCCAGCAGCTTCACGTGGGACTACAATGAGCAGTTCTTC
CDR3: CASSFTWDYNEQFF
length: 14
D: -
size: many
V: TRBV7-2
J: TRBJ2-1

DNA: TGTGCCAGCAGCTTGTACAAGCTCCGGTATACGCAGTATTTT
CDR3: CASSLYKLRYTQYF
length: 14
D: -
size: once
V: TRBV5-6
J: TRBJ2-3

DNA: TGCGCCAGCAGCCTCGGGACAGGCAGAGGAGCTTTCTTT
CDR3: CASSLGTGRGAFF
length: 13
D: TRBD1
size: many
V: TRBV5-1
J: TRBJ1-1

DNA: TGCGCCAGCAGCTTGGGACAGGGTTACAATGAGCAGTTCTTC
CDR3: CASSLGQGYNEQFF
length: 14
D: TRBD1
size: many
V: TRBV7-3
J: TRBJ2-1

DNA: TGTGCCAGCAGCTTAGGGCCCGACACCGGGGAGCTGTTTTTT
CDR3: CASSLGPDTGELFF
length: 14
D: -
size: -
V: TRBV7-2
J: TRBJ2-2

DNA: TGTGCCACCAGCCGCGGGGACAGGGGAGGCGAGCAGTACTTC
CDR3: CATSRGDRGGEQYF
length: 14
D: TRBD1
size: -
V: TRBV15
J: TRBJ2-7

DNA: TGTGCCAGCAGCCAAGGGGAAAGGGGGTTCAATCAGCCCCAGCATTTT
CDR3: CASSQGERGFNQPQHF
length: 16
D: -
size: -
V: TRBV3-1
J: TRBJ1-5

DNA: TGTGCCAGCTCAACTCTAGGCGGGGGGTCGTCCTACAATGAGCAGTTCTTC
CDR3: CASSTLGGGSSYNEQFF
length: 17
D: TRBD2
size: few
V: TRBV18
J: TRBJ2-1

DNA: TGCGCCAGCAGCTTAGGGGGACAACTCCGCTCTGGGGCCAACGTCCTGACTTTC
CDR3: CASSLGGQLRSGANVLTF
length: 18
D: -
size: few
V: TRBV5-1
J: TRBJ2-6

DNA: TGCGCCAGCAGCTTGGGGGCACCGCATAGCACAGTTACGCAGTATTTT
CDR3: CASSLGAPHSTVTQYF
length: 16
D: -
size: once
V: TRBV5-1
J: TRBJ2-3

DNA: TGTGCCAGCAGCTTCTCCGGGACTAGTCGACGGGAGCAGTTCTTC
CDR3: CASSFSGTSRREQFF
length: 15
D: TRBD2
size: -
V: TRBV7-2
J: TRBJ2-1

DNA: TGCAGTGCTAGGGGCGGTAGGGGTAACACTGAAGCTTTCTTT
CDR3: CSARGGRGNTEAFF
length: 14
D: -
size: many
V: TRBV20-1
J: TRBJ1-1

DNA: TGTGCCAGCAGCCCGGTCAGGAGCCATGGCTACACCTTC
CDR3: CASSPVRSHGYTF
length: 13
D: -
size: few
V: TRBV5-6
J: TRBJ1-2

DNA: TGCGCCAGCATTCCGTCGGGGGGGCCGTTCACCGGGGAGCTGTTTTTT
CDR3: CASIPSGGPFTGELFF
length: 16
D: TRBD2
size: many
V: TRBV5-1
J: TRBJ2-2

DNA: TGCGCCAGCAGTACGGGACAGGGGAGAAATGAGCAGTTCTTC
CDR3: CASSTGQGRNEQFF
length: 14
D: TRBD1
size: -
V: TRBV10-2
J: TRBJ2-1

DNA: TGCAGTGCTAGTTTGCGCGGGGGGGCCGGGGAGCTGTTTTTT
CDR3: CSASLRGGAGELFF
length: 14
D: TRBD2
size: many
V: TRBV20-1
J: TRBJ2-2

DNA: TGTGCCACCAGCAGGGGACAGGGTAAAGAGACCCAGTACTTC
CDR3: CATSRGQGKETQYF
length: 14
D: TRBD1
size: many
V: TRBV15
J: TRBJ2-5

DNA: TGTGCCAGCAGTTTGCGGATTCCTCAGCCCCAGCATTTT
CDR3: CASSLRIPQPQHF
length: 13
D: -
size: -
V: TRBV12-3/TRBV12-4
J: TRBJ1-5

DNA: TGTGCCAGCAGTAAACAGGGTCTGGGGAAAAACATTCAGTACTTC
CDR3: CASSKQGLGKNIQYF
length: 15
D: -
size: many
V: TRBV6-2/TRBV6-3
J: TRBJ2-4

DNA: TGCGCCAGCAGCCAAGATATCCCGACTAGCGGGGCAGAGACCCAGTACTTC
CDR3: CASSQDIPTSGAETQYF
length: 17
D: TRBD2
size: few
V: TRBV4-3
J: TRBJ2-5

DNA: TGTGCCAGCAGCCACAGGGGTTCCGGGGAGCTGTTTTTT
CDR3: CASSHRGSGELFF
length: 13
D: -
size: many
V: TRBV4-2
J: TRBJ2-2

DNA: TGTGCCAGCAGCGTAACAGGGAGGGGCACAGATACGCAGTATTTT
CDR3: CASSVTGRGTDTQYF
length: 15
D: -
size: -
V: TRBV9
J: TRBJ2-3

DNA: TGTGCCAGCAGCTTCGACAGGTTCAATTCACCCCTCCACTTT
CDR3: CASSFDRFNSPLHF
length: 14
D: -
size: many
V: TRBV5-5
J: TRBJ1-6

DNA: TGTGCCACCAGTGATATTCAAGGGGCCTCCTACAATGAGCAGTTCTTC
CDR3: CATSDIQGASYNEQFF
length: 16
D: -
size: -
V: TRBV24-1
J: TRBJ2-1

DNA: TGTGCCAGCAGTACGGGACAAAACTATGGCTACACCTTC
CDR3: CASSTGQNYGYTF
length: 13
D: -
size: few
V: TRBV6-6
J: TRBJ1-2

DNA: TGTGCCAGCAGCCGCATCTGGGGCACTAGCGGGGGTTACAATGAGCAGTTCTTC
CDR3: CASSRIWGTSGGYNEQFF
length: 18
D: TRBD2
size: many
V: TRBV3-1
J: TRBJ2-1

DNA: TGTGCCAGCAGCTCCGCCCCGACTAGCGGGGGCACAGATACGCAGTATTTT
CDR3: CASSSAPTSGGTDTQYF
length: 17
D: TRBD2
size: many
V: TRBV7-6
J: TRBJ2-3